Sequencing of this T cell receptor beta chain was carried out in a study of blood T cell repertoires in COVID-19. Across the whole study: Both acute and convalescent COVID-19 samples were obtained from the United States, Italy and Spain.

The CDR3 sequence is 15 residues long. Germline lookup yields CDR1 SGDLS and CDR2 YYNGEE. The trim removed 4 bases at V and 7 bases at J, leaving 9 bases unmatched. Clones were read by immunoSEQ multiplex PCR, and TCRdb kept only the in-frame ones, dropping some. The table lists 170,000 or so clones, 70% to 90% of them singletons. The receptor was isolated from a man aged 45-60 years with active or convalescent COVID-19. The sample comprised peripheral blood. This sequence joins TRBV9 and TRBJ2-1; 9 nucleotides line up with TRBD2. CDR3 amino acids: CASSTHAGGGNEQFF. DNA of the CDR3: TGTGCCAGCAGCACCCACGCGGGGGGGGGAAATGAGCAGTTCTTC. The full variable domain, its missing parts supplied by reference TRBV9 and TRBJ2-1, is DSGVTQTPKHLITATGQRVTLRCSPRSGDLSVYWYQQSLDQGLQFLIQYYNGEERAKGNILERFSAQQFPDLHSELNLSSLELGDSALYFCASSTHAGGGNEQFFGPGTRLTVL.